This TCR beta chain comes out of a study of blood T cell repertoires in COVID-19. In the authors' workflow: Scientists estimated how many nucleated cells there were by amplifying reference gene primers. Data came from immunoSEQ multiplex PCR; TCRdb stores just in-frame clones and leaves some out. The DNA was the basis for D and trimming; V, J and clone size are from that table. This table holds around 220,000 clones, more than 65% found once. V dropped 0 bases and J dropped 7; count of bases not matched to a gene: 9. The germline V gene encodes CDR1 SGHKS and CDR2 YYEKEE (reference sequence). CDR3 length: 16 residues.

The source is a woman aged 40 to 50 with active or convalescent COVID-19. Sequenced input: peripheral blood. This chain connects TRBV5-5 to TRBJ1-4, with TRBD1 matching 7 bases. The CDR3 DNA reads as TGTGCCAGCAGCTTGGGCAGGGGGACTGTAGGTGAAAAACTGTTTTTT. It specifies CASSLGRGTVGEKLFF.